The 21 T cell receptor beta chains presented below share a single source sample, sequenced in a study of blood T cell repertoires in COVID-19. This table comes from immunoSEQ multiplex PCR, and its TCRdb copy is limited to in-frame clones, with some not included. The sample yields some 80,000 clones, roughly nine tenths seen once. The specimen was peripheral blood. All receptors come from a man aged 50-59 years with COVID-19, enrolled during active disease.

This clone showed up just once. This chain uses TRBV30 with TRBJ2-1; no firm D call. Looked up from germline, CDR1 is GTSNPN and CDR2 is SVGIG (reference sequence). The CDR3 is 11 residues long. Trimming took 5 bases from V and 6 from J, leaving 8 bases between them. The CDR3 sequence is CAWSAGNEQFF. The CDR3, as DNA: TGTGCCTGGTCAGCAGGCAATGAGCAGTTCTTC.

This clone was recorded once. The CDR3 loop is CASAGTGGEQYF. The CDR3 region has the DNA TGTGCCAGCGCAGGGACAGGGGGAGAGCAGTACTTC. The chain links TRBV2 to TRBJ2-7; 11 bases agree with TRBD1. V was pared by 8 bases and J by 7 bases, with 4 bases of the junction left unmatched. This CDR3 spans 12 amino acids. Germline CDR1 and CDR2: SNHLY and FYNNEI.

CDR3 DNA: TGTGCCAGCAGCTTAGTAACGGGATACGGTGATAATTCACCCCTCCACTTT. Its protein is CASSLVTGYGDNSPLHF. This chain connects TRBV11-3 to TRBJ1-6; no definite D call. The germline gives CDR1 SGHNT, CDR2 YENEEA. The CDR3 has 17 residues. Trimming removed 1 base from V and 5 bases from J, with 15 bases in between.

The chain combines TRBV4-1 with TRBJ2-3; 13 positions agree with TRBD2. The CDR3 is 20 amino acids. Germline V gene sequence: CDR1 MGHRA, CDR2 YSYEKL. The V and J ends lost 4 bases and 2 bases, in that order; junction bases with no gene match: 15. CDR3 sequence: CASSRLGLAGEGSFTDTQYF. The CDR3 DNA reads as TGCGCCAGCAGCCGATTAGGACTAGCGGGAGAAGGATCGTTCACAGATACGCAGTATTTT.

This clone was recorded once. The chain is built from TRBV19 and TRBJ2-1, with D tentatively TRBD2 (5 bases). CDR3 length: 15 residues. Germline V gives CDR1 LNHDA, CDR2 SQIVND (reference sequence). Between the trimmed V and J ends, which lost 3 bases and 2 bases, there was a span of 11 bases. In nucleotides, the CDR3 is TGTGCCAGTAGTATCCCTGGAGGCCCCTACAATGAGCAGTTCTTC. Amino acid sequence: CASSIPGGPYNEQFF.

In this sample, this clone turned up once. The junction and the germline gene differ at one end; a read error may be behind it. The chain has TRBV7-9 and TRBJ2-5; TRBD2 agrees at 11 bases. Germline V CDR1 and CDR2: SEHNR, FQNEAQ (reference sequence). The CDR3 consists of 10 residues. As DNA, the CDR3 is TGTGCCAGCGGGACTAGCGGTCGGAACTTC. Amino acids: CASGTSGRNF.

The chain combines TRBV5-1 with TRBJ2-5; D may be TRBD2 (5 bases). V was cut by 7 bases and J by 4 bases, with 11 bases left in between. The CDR3 is 12 amino acids. CDR1 and CDR2 (germline): SGHRS, YFSETQ. In DNA, the CDR3 is TGCGCCAGCGCGTGGGAGTCAGAGACCCAGTACTTC. Protein product: CASAWESETQYF.

CDR3 bases: TGTGCCAGCAGCCTTTTACGGGGGAATAATCAGCCCCAGCATTTT. Its translation: CASSLLRGNNQPQHF. The gene calls are TRBV28 and TRBJ1-5, with D maybe TRBD1 (5 bases). Per germline, CDR1 MDHEN and CDR2 SYDVKM. V lost 6 bases and J lost 4, with 16 bases in between. The CDR3 sequence is 15 residues long.

The chain uses TRBV5-1 and TRBJ2-2, with D possibly TRBD1 on 6 matching bases. The CDR3 runs to 14 residues. Trimming cost V 4 bases and J 3 bases, with 10 bases left between them. Germline V gives CDR1 SGHRS, CDR2 YFSETQ. CDR3 coding DNA: TGCGCCAGCAGCAACCAGGGGTACACCGGGGAGCTGTTTTTT. It codes for CASSNQGYTGELFF.

The V gene is TRBV4-3, the J gene TRBJ2-3; 15 nucleotides align to TRBD2. This CDR3 has 20 residues. V lost 0 bases and J lost 0; bases outside the gene matches: 7. Germline V CDR1 and CDR2: LGHNA, YSLEER. The CDR3 DNA sequence: TGCGCCAGCAGCCAAGATTCGGGACTAGCGGGAGGAACTAGCACAGATACGCAGTATTTT. Amino acids: CASSQDSGLAGGTSTDTQYF.

The chain has TRBV6-5 and TRBJ2-3; 10 bases are a match to TRBD2. V dropped 5 bases and J dropped 8; count of bases not matched to a gene: 7. Per the germline V gene, CDR1 is MNHEY and CDR2 is SVGAGI. This CDR3 contains 14 residues. The CDR3 spells CASSLAGESGTQYF. CDR3 in DNA: TGTGCCAGCAGTCTAGCGGGAGAAAGCGGTACGCAGTATTTT.

The chain is built from TRBV11-2 and TRBJ1-2; 7 bases are shared with TRBD1. Germline CDR1 is SGHAT and CDR2 is FQNNGV. There are 14 residues in the CDR3. Unmatched junction bases numbered 5, after V lost 5 bases and J lost 2 bases. The CDR3: CASSPGTENYGYTF. In DNA, the CDR3 is TGTGCCAGCAGCCCCGGGACAGAAAACTATGGCTACACCTTC. Looking up the rest from reference TRBV11-2 and TRBJ1-2 gives the full variable domain: EAGVAQSPRYKIIEKRQSVAFWCNPISGHATLYWYQQILGQGPKLLIQFQNNGVVDDSQLPKDRFSAERLKGVDSTLKIQPAKLEDSAVYLCASSPGTENYGYTFGSGTRLTVV.

This clone was counted a few times. The chain combines TRBV24-1 with TRBJ2-1; 11 positions match TRBD2. There are 15 residues in the CDR3. Germline lookup yields CDR1 KGHDR and CDR2 SFDVKD. With V trimmed by 3 bases and J by 8 bases, 5 bases remained unmatched. CDR3 residues: CATSDAGLAVYEQFF. DNA for the CDR3: TGTGCCACCAGTGATGCGGGACTAGCGGTCTATGAGCAGTTCTTC.

The CDR3 region has the DNA TGTGCCAGCAGCCAAGATAGGACAGCCTACGAGCAGTACTTC. Amino acid sequence: CASSQDRTAYEQYF. This chain connects TRBV14 to TRBJ2-7, with D tentatively TRBD1 (6 bases). Trimming removed 0 bases at V and 2 bases at J, with 8 bases between. CDR3 length: 14 residues. The germline gives CDR1 SGHDN, CDR2 FVKESK. The full variable domain, rest sourced from reference TRBV14 and TRBJ2-7, is EAGVTQFPSHSVIEKGQTVTLRCDPISGHDNLYWYRRVMGKEIKFLLHFVKESKQDESGMPNNRFLAERTGGTYSTLKVQPAELEDSGVYFCASSQDRTAYEQYFGPGTRLTVT.

The chain is built from TRBV5-1 and TRBJ1-1, with 8 nucleotides matching TRBD1. J was trimmed by 5 bases and V by 3 bases; bases with no gene match: 12. The CDR3 spans 16 residues. CDR1 SGHRS and CDR2 YFSETQ come from the germline V gene. The CDR3 DNA reads as TGCGCCAGCAGCTCCGGACAGGGAGGACACGAAACTGAAGCTTTCTTT. This encodes CASSSGQGGHETEAFF.

This clone was found once. This rearrangement joins TRBV5-3 to TRBJ2-2; 12 nucleotides line up with TRBD2. TRBV5-3 is an ORF, and what it does is uncertain. This CDR3 spans 18 amino acids. The junction had 8 bases not matched to a gene; V was cut back by 1 base and J by 4 bases. The CDR3 coding sequence is TGTGCCAGAAGCTTGACCCCTAGCGGGAGGGCAATCACCGGGGAGCTGTTTTTT. This gives the protein CARSLTPSGRAITGELFF.

The chain combines TRBV7-9 with TRBJ2-1, with D possibly being TRBD2 (5 bases). This CDR3 has 15 amino acids. Germline V gene lookup returns CDR1 SEHNR and CDR2 FQNEAQ (reference sequence). The V end was cut by 1 base, the J end by 6 bases, with 13 bases between. CDR3 nucleotides: TGTGCCAGCAGCTTAGTCATCGGGGTGGTCAATGAGCAGTTCTTC. Its protein product is CASSLVIGVVNEQFF.

This clone was observed a handful of times. The rearrangement links TRBV5-1 to TRBJ2-1, with D maybe TRBD2 (7 bases). The length of the CDR3 is 14 residues. The germline gives CDR1 SGHRS, CDR2 YFSETQ. Trimming took 0 bases from V and 8 from J, leaving 12 bases between them. The CDR3 reads CASSLGGGEDEQFF. The CDR3 nucleotides are TGCGCCAGCAGCTTGGGAGGGGGGGAGGATGAGCAGTTCTTC.

The chain joins TRBV5-1 to TRBJ1-3; possible D gene TRBD1, 6 bases. The V end lost 4 bases, the J end lost 4 bases, and 21 bases lay between the germline ends. The CDR3 is 17 residues long. CDR1 and CDR2 from the germline V gene are SGHRS and YFSETQ. The CDR3 loop is CASSPTTSGEVGNTIYF. The CDR3 nucleotides are TGCGCCAGCAGCCCTACCACCTCAGGGGAAGTCGGAAACACCATATATTTT.

DNA of the CDR3: TGTGCCAGCAGCCCTATAGCGGTGGGCCACGAGCAGTACTTC. Protein: CASSPIAVGHEQYF. The chain combines TRBV7-9 with TRBJ2-7, with a possible D match to TRBD2 (6 bases). This CDR3 is built from 14 residues. V dropped 5 bases and J dropped 5 bases, with 16 bases sitting between them. The germline CDR1 and CDR2 sequences are SEHNR and FQNEAQ (reference sequence).

CDR3 in amino acids: CASSTQGISPYGYTF. The CDR3 region has the DNA TGTGCCAGCAGCACGCAGGGGATTAGCCCATATGGCTACACCTTC. The V call is TRBV5-4, the J call TRBJ1-2; tentatively, D is TRBD1 (6 bases). Trimming stripped 4 bases from V and 5 bases from J, with 18 bases between. CDR1 is SGHNT and CDR2 is YYREEE in the germline V gene (reference sequence). This CDR3 has 15 residues.